This TCR beta chain stems from a study of cytomegalovirus exposure and HLA in healthy donors. A multiplex PCR was run with 60 Vbeta primers and 13 Jbeta primers. Some clones are missing from TCRdb's copy, which holds only in-frame ones; the method was immunoSEQ multiplex PCR. Of about 150,000 clones in the sample, over 75% were seen once. J was trimmed by 8 bases and V by 5 bases; bases with no gene match: 12. This CDR3 has 15 amino acids. Germline V gene lookup returns CDR1 SGHVS and CDR2 FQNEAQ. The V call is TRBV7-8, the J call TRBJ2-1; TRBD1 agrees at 7 bases. Sequencing used PBMCs. The sequence was obtained from a male donor in good health and CMV-seronegative. CDR3 DNA: TGTGCCAGCAGCAGGGGGCGGACCAACGGGGATGAGCAGTTCTTC. Its translation is CASSRGRTNGDEQFF.